This T cell receptor (beta chain) was identified during a study of T cell responses to AZD1222 COVID-19 vaccine. Findings of the study overall: Spike-specific TCR breadth and depth went up after people got two AZD1222 doses. Regions 160-218 and 743-854 dominated among vaccine-associated CD4 TCRs spanning spike. Nearly half of unique spike-specific TCRs reportedly avoided B.1.351 and B.1.1.7 mutated regions.

The CDR3 consists of 14 residues. Germline CDR1 SGHTA, CDR2 FQGNSA. Germline trimming cut 5 bases from V and 7 bases from J; bases unmatched to any gene: 11. Analyses pooled second doses at about 4 or about 12 weeks. The repertoire was sequenced with immunoSEQ multiplex PCR; TCRdb's copy has only in-frame clones and lacks some. The table has about 200,000 clones, 80% to 95% seen once. With respect to this clone: Its antigen is undetermined.

Sequencing used peripheral blood, obtained 28 days after the second AZD1222 dose. This receptor was obtained from an adult who received the AZD1222 COVID-19 vaccine. The rearrangement joins TRBV7-2 to TRBJ2-7, with TRBD2 matching over 7 bases. Here the CDR3 DNA reads TGTGCCAGCAGCCGGACTAGAGCTCTACGTGAGCAGTACTTC. As protein: CASSRTRALREQYF.